This T cell receptor beta chain was identified in a study of memory CD4+ T cells and cytomegalovirus serostatus. Repertoires were generated with immunoSEQ multiplex PCR, while TCRdb's copy carries only in-frame clones and drops some. This table holds about 40,000 clones, 76% found once. The sort gate was single viable CD3+CD4+CD8-CD45RO+ cells for memory CD4+ T cells. CMV serostatus came from serum IgG against pp150, pp28, p38, p52. The receptor was derived from an adult in good health and CMV-seronegative. Material for sequencing was memory CD4+ T cells from blood.

CDR3 sequence reads: CAWSGDGLSPEAFF. CDR3 coding DNA: TGTGCCTGGAGTGGGGACGGACTGTCCCCTGAAGCTTTCTTT. The chain has TRBV30 and TRBJ1-1; maybe TRBD1 (5 bases). Trimming took off 1 base at V and 6 bases at J, with 15 bases between the two ends. The CDR3 is 14 amino acids. Per germline, CDR1 GTSNPN and CDR2 SVGIG (reference sequence).